These 29 T cell receptor beta chains originate from one sample sequenced in a study of T cell responses to AZD1222 COVID-19 vaccine. The repertoire was sequenced with immunoSEQ multiplex PCR; TCRdb's copy has only in-frame clones and lacks some. The sample contains approximately 130,000 clones, nearly 90% of which appear only once. Here the sequenced sample was peripheral blood, taken 28 days after the second AZD1222 dose. The source is an adult who received the AZD1222 COVID-19 vaccine.

To note about this clone: The junction differs from germline at one of its ends, possibly a read error. This chain joins TRBV7-7 and TRBJ2-5; 10 positions match TRBD2. The CDR3 has 16 amino acids. The V gene's germline CDR1 is SSHAT and CDR2 FNYEAQ (reference sequence). CDR3 DNA sequence: TGTGCTAGCAGCTTCCAGCGGGGGGGCCCCCAAGAGACCCAGTACTTC. The encoded protein is CASSFQRGGPQETQYF.

The genes are TRBV6-6 and TRBJ1-5; no reliable D call. This CDR3 contains 13 residues. The germline V and J ends were trimmed by 4 bases and 4 bases, with 8 bases remaining between them. Germline V lookup: CDR1 MNHNY, CDR2 SVGAGI (reference sequence). The CDR3 loop is CASSFLRNQPQHF. CDR3 in DNA: TGTGCCAGCAGTTTCCTCAGGAATCAGCCCCAGCATTTT.

V and J are TRBV19 and TRBJ1-5; possible D gene TRBD1, 6 bases. The germline V and J ends were trimmed by 0 bases and 9 bases, with 15 bases remaining between them. This CDR3 region has 15 residues. Per germline, CDR1 LNHDA and CDR2 SQIVND (reference sequence). CDR3 sequence (DNA): TGTGCCAGTAGTATAGATGTCCCAGGGGCCCTGCCCCAGCATTTT. Residues: CASSIDVPGALPQHF.

This chain connects TRBV15 to TRBJ2-7; D unclear. From germline, CDR1 is LNHNV and CDR2 YYDKDF (reference sequence). This CDR3 contains 13 residues. Trimming pared 0 bases from V and 4 bases from J, leaving 7 bases between. The CDR3 DNA follows: TGTGCCACCAGCAGAGAACTGGAATACGAGCAGTACTTC. Translation: CATSRELEYEQYF.

V and J are TRBV12-3 or TRBV12-4 and TRBJ2-7; TRBD1 matches at 9 bases. CDR3 length: 13 amino acids. V trimming: 4 bases; J trimming: 5 bases; junction bases outside the gene matches: 3. In DNA, the CDR3 is TGTGCCAGCAGTTACAGGGGGCTGGACGAGCAGTACTTC. Translation gives CASSYRGLDEQYF.

J is TRBJ1-2 and V is TRBV6-5, with D hard to call. This CDR3 comprises 13 residues. In germline, CDR1 is MNHEY, CDR2 SVGAGI. Trimming removed 2 bases from V and 3 bases from J, with 7 bases in between. The CDR3 coding sequence is TGTGCCAGCAGTTACAGGGAAGACTATGGCTACACCTTC. Translation: CASSYREDYGYTF.

The J gene is TRBJ1-2, the V gene TRBV2, with TRBD1 matching 7 bases. Germline-derived CDR1 and CDR2 are SNHLY and FYNNEI. The CDR3 is made up of 15 amino acids. Trimming cost V 8 bases and J 8 bases; bases outside gene matches: 17. The CDR3 DNA is TGTGCCAGCTTTGCCACCGGACAGGACTATCTGGGCTACACCTTC. This gives the protein CASFATGQDYLGYTF.

The chain employs TRBV7-9 and TRBJ1-4; TRBD1 might be the D (6 bases). Trimming shortened V by 5 bases and J by 7 bases, and 8 bases separated the two germline ends. The CDR3 runs 12 residues. Germline assignment: CDR1 SEHNR and CDR2 FQNEAQ (reference sequence). DNA of the CDR3: TGTGCCAGCAGCCGGGACACTGAAAAACTGTTTTTT. Protein product: CASSRDTEKLFF.

The rearrangement joins TRBV5-6 to TRBJ1-3; 7 nucleotides line up with TRBD1. With V trimmed by 2 bases and J by 0 bases, 5 bases remained unmatched. Germline values: CDR1 SGHDT, CDR2 YYEEEE. CDR3 size: 16 residues. CDR3 coding DNA: TGTGCCAGCAGCTTAGGACAGGCCTTCTCTGGAAACACCATATATTTT. It translates to CASSLGQAFSGNTIYF.

V gene TRBV18 combines with J gene TRBJ1-4, with D unresolved. CDR3 length: 14 amino acids. Trimming took 2 bases from V and 0 from J, leaving 4 bases between them. Per the germline V gene, CDR1 is KGHSH and CDR2 is LQKENI. As DNA, the CDR3 is TGTGCCAGCTCACCAGGCTCAACTAATGAAAAACTGTTTTTT. Amino acids: CASSPGSTNEKLFF.

The chain uses TRBV9 and TRBJ2-7; D possibly corresponds to TRBD2 (7 bases). CDR3 length equals 16 residues. CDR1 SGDLS and CDR2 YYNGEE come from the germline V gene. V was pared by 0 bases and J by 4 bases, with 17 bases between. CDR3 residues: CASSVAPGGGTYEQYF. The CDR3 DNA reads as TGTGCCAGCAGCGTAGCCCCGGGGGGCGGGACGTACGAGCAGTACTTC.

In its sample, this clone was seen a few times. The chain has TRBV18 and TRBJ2-6; D is uncertain. V lost 5 bases and J 2 bases, leaving 4 bases between the germline ends. The CDR3 is 13 residues long. The germline CDR1 and CDR2 sequences are KGHSH and LQKENI. The CDR3 loop reads CASSEAGANVLTF. CDR3 bases: TGTGCCAGCTCAGAAGCTGGGGCCAACGTCCTGACTTTC. Full variable domain (missing parts from reference TRBV18 and TRBJ2-6): NAGVMQNPRHLVRRRGQEARLRCSPMKGHSHVYWYRQLPEEGLKFMVYLQKENIIDESGMPKERFSAEFPKEGPSILRIQQVVRGDSAAYFCASSEAGANVLTFGAGSRLTVL.

The chain combines TRBV28 with TRBJ1-5; 9 positions agree with TRBD1. The germline V gene encodes CDR1 MDHEN and CDR2 SYDVKM. Unmatched junction bases numbered 3, after V lost 10 bases and J lost 5 bases. This CDR3 is 12 amino acids long. The CDR3 nucleotides read TGTGCCACAAGACAGGGGGATCAGCCCCAGCATTTT. This translates into CATRQGDQPQHF.

The gene calls are TRBV19 and TRBJ1-2, with 8 bases fitting TRBD1. From germline, CDR1 is LNHDA and CDR2 SQIVND (reference sequence). Trimming at V came to 5 bases and at J to 7 bases, leaving 12 bases not matched to a gene. The CDR3 covers 15 residues. CDR3 sequence reads: CASSFSSGGAAGYTF. The CDR3 DNA reads as TGTGCCAGTAGTTTTTCCTCAGGGGGCGCGGCTGGCTACACCTTC.

The rearrangement uses TRBV7-6 and TRBJ2-1; 7 nucleotides agree with TRBD2. The CDR3 has 15 amino acids. Per the germline V gene, CDR1 is SGHVS and CDR2 is FNYEAQ. The V and J ends lost 5 bases and 10 bases, in that order; junction bases with no gene match: 14. The CDR3, as DNA: TGTGCCAGCAGCATCTCAGCGGGGATAATAAAGGAGCAGTTCTTC. Amino acid sequence: CASSISAGIIKEQFF.

This clone appeared a single time. This sequence joins TRBV19 and TRBJ2-1; TRBD2 matches 10 bases. This CDR3 comprises 15 residues. Germline values: CDR1 LNHDA, CDR2 SQIVND (reference sequence). Germline trimming cut 9 bases from V and 13 bases from J; bases unmatched to any gene: 18. The CDR3 coding sequence is TGTGCCAGCCGGGGGACTTTAGCGGGGGGCCGGCATCAGTTCTTC. It specifies CASRGTLAGGRHQFF.

Only one count was recorded for this clone. The chain couples TRBV18 to TRBJ1-2, with TRBD1 matching 9 bases. Germline V lookup: CDR1 KGHSH, CDR2 LQKENI. This CDR3 is built from 16 residues. Trimming removed 0 bases from V and 4 bases from J; junction bases left unmatched: 6. CDR3 protein: CASSPPVQGAFYGYTF. In DNA, the CDR3 is TGTGCCAGCTCACCACCAGTACAGGGGGCCTTCTATGGCTACACCTTC.

The chain combines TRBV2 with TRBJ2-1, with TRBD2 matching over 14 bases. V gave up 3 bases and J gave up 8 bases; unmatched junction bases: 3. Germline V gene lookup returns CDR1 SNHLY and CDR2 FYNNEI. This CDR3 spans 15 amino acids. CDR3 amino acids: CASSEGLAGVDEQFF. DNA of the CDR3: TGTGCCAGCAGTGAGGGACTAGCGGGGGTTGATGAGCAGTTCTTC.

The chain uses TRBV24-1 and TRBJ2-1; 8 nucleotides align to TRBD2. Trimming at V came to 2 bases and at J to 7 bases, leaving 12 bases not matched to a gene. CDR1 is KGHDR and CDR2 is SFDVKD in the germline V gene. This CDR3 contains 17 residues. Here the CDR3 reads CATSDWRGDAGNNEQFF. The DNA for the CDR3 is TGTGCCACCAGTGATTGGCGGGGGGACGCCGGGAATAATGAGCAGTTCTTC.

This clone was observed a single time. Other DNA sequences in this sample translate to the same CDR3. The V gene is TRBV6-5, the J gene TRBJ2-1, with D maybe TRBD1 (6 bases). Germline V gene sequence: CDR1 MNHEY, CDR2 SVGAGI. V lost 5 bases to trimming and J lost 3 bases, with 8 bases between them. The CDR3 contains 13 residues. This CDR3 reads CASSLDSYNEQFF. In nucleotides, the CDR3 is TGTGCCAGCAGTCTGGACAGCTACAATGAGCAGTTCTTC.

The V gene is TRBV5-1, the J gene TRBJ2-3; 7 positions match TRBD1. J was trimmed by 2 bases and V by 3 bases; bases with no gene match: 6. The germline V gene encodes CDR1 SGHRS and CDR2 YFSETQ. The CDR3 has 15 residues. Here the CDR3 reads CASSSGQPHTDTQYF. In nucleotides, the CDR3 is TGCGCCAGCAGCTCGGGACAGCCGCACACAGATACGCAGTATTTT.

V and J are TRBV7-2 and TRBJ1-2; maybe TRBD1 (5 bases). V shed 6 bases and J shed 2 bases, with 13 bases lying between them. The CDR3 extends over 14 amino acids. Per the germline V gene, CDR1 is SGHTA and CDR2 is FQGNSA. CDR3 DNA sequence: TGTGCCAGCAGTCCAGGGCCAGGAAACTATGGCTACACCTTC. This encodes CASSPGPGNYGYTF.

The chain uses TRBV3-1 (or the pseudogene TRBV3-2) and TRBJ1-4; unclear D gene. V lost 1 base, J lost 4 bases, and 10 bases lay in between. CDR1 LGHDT and CDR2 YNNKEL come from the germline V gene (reference sequence). This CDR3 has 15 amino acids. The CDR3 sequence: CASSQGAEGNEKLFF. CDR3 in DNA: TGTGCCAGCAGCCAAGGGGCGGAGGGTAATGAAAAACTGTTTTTT.

This clone was seen more than once but under ten times. The chain links TRBV10-3 to TRBJ2-3, with 7 bases identical to TRBD2. V was clipped by 10 bases and J by 6 bases; unmatched bases: 13. The CDR3 spans 14 residues. Germline V gene data show CDR1 as ENHRY and CDR2 as SYGVKD. CDR3 residues: CATVGAGEWDTQYF. The CDR3 region has the DNA TGTGCCACCGTCGGCGCGGGAGAGTGGGATACGCAGTATTTT.

The chain carries TRBV7-8 and TRBJ1-2; D is ambiguous. V lost 1 base, J lost 0 bases, and 6 bases lay in between. Germline loops: CDR1 SGHVS, CDR2 FQNEAQ. This CDR3 is built from 14 residues. CDR3 nucleotide sequence: TGTGCCAGCAGCTTAGTGGGCGCTAACTATGGCTACACCTTC. The encoded protein is CASSLVGANYGYTF.

In its sample, this clone was seen once. This rearrangement joins TRBV2 to TRBJ2-5; no reliable D call. The CDR3 loop spans 11 amino acids. V was trimmed by 6 bases and J by 6 bases, leaving 8 bases between them. Per germline, CDR1 SNHLY and CDR2 FYNNEI. The chain's CDR3 is CASSPQQTQYF. The CDR3 nucleotides read TGTGCCAGCAGCCCACAACAGACCCAGTACTTC.

The V gene is TRBV23-1, the J gene TRBJ1-3, with D possibly matching TRBD1 (6 bases). TRBV23-1 is classed as an ORF, of uncertain function. This CDR3 region has 18 residues. The V and J ends lost 3 bases and 2 bases respectively, with 20 bases between them. The CDR3 coding sequence is TGCGCCAGCAGTCACTCGGGCGGGGGCCGGGGCGCTGGAAACACCATATATTTT. Translating it yields CASSHSGGGRGAGNTIYF.

The chain couples TRBV5-5 to TRBJ2-3, with 7 positions matching TRBD1. Germline trimming cut 4 bases from V and 1 base from J; bases unmatched to any gene: 6. This CDR3 is built from 15 residues. From germline, CDR1 is SGHKS and CDR2 YYEKEE (reference sequence). The CDR3 loop reads CASSIRQGRTDTQYF. For the CDR3, the DNA is TGTGCCAGCAGCATACGACAGGGACGCACAGATACGCAGTATTTT. Full variable domain (remainder filled in from reference TRBV5-5 and TRBJ2-3): DAGVTQSPTHLIKTRGQQVTLRCSPISGHKSVSWYQQVLGQGPQFIFQYYEKEERGRGNFPDRFSARQFPNYSSELNVNALLLGDSALYLCASSIRQGRTDTQYFGPGTRLTVL.

The rearrangement uses TRBV2 and TRBJ2-5; D tentatively fits TRBD1 or TRBD2 (7 bases each). Germline V gene sequence: CDR1 SNHLY, CDR2 FYNNEI. This CDR3 is built from 15 residues. V was trimmed by 4 bases and J by 2 bases, leaving 14 bases between them. Written as DNA, the CDR3 is TGTGCCAGCAGTGGTCAGGGGGGGGTGCAAGAGACCCAGTACTTC. Protein sequence: CASSGQGGVQETQYF.